One and the same sample provided the 16 T cell receptor beta chains below, sequenced in a study of T cell responses to AZD1222 COVID-19 vaccine. Assay: immunoSEQ multiplex PCR; the TCRdb copy retains only in-frame clones and omits some. The data show approximately 140,000 clones, with 92% seen just once and approximately 3.6% held by the top ten. The sequenced sample was peripheral blood, obtained 28 days after the second AZD1222 dose. These receptors all come from an adult who received the AZD1222 COVID-19 vaccine.

The J gene is TRBJ2-7, the V gene TRBV9; TRBD2 matches at 8 bases. CDR3 length: 13 residues. Unmatched junction bases numbered 3, after V lost 2 bases and J lost 5 bases. Germline V gene data show CDR1 as SGDLS and CDR2 as YYNGEE. DNA for the CDR3: TGTGCCAGCAGCGTCGGACTAGCAGACGAGCAGTACTTC. Translation: CASSVGLADEQYF.

CDR3 DNA sequence: TGCGCCAGCAGCGAGACAGATACGCAGTATTTT. Encoded protein: CASSETDTQYF. J is TRBJ2-3 and V is TRBV5-1; D remains unclear. Germline V gene sequence: CDR1 SGHRS, CDR2 YFSETQ. The CDR3 totals 11 residues. Trimming took 4 bases from V and 3 from J, leaving 3 bases between them.

The rearrangement uses TRBV16 and TRBJ1-4; possibly TRBD1 for D (6 bases). The CDR3 has 14 residues. CDR1 and CDR2 (germline): KGHSY, FQNENV. Trimming removed 0 bases from V and 6 bases from J, with 8 bases in between. The CDR3 loop is CASSQSRTDEKLFF. CDR3 nucleotides: TGTGCCAGCAGCCAATCTAGGACAGATGAAAAACTGTTTTTT.

The gene calls are TRBV28 and TRBJ1-3, with no clear D. V was trimmed by 5 bases and J by 0 bases, leaving 17 bases between them. This CDR3 is built from 17 residues. The germline V gene encodes CDR1 MDHEN and CDR2 SYDVKM. Written as DNA, the CDR3 is TGTGCCAGCAGTACCTCCGGAGGACGGTCCTCTGGAAACACCATATATTTT. Amino acids: CASSTSGGRSSGNTIYF. The full variable domain, with the rest looked up from reference TRBV28 and TRBJ1-3, is DVKVTQSSRYLVKRTGEKVFLECVQDMDHENMFWYRQDPGLGLRLIYFSYDVKMKEKGDIPEGYSVSREKKERFSLILESASTNQTSMYLCASSTSGGRSSGNTIYFGEGSWLTVV.

The chain uses TRBV29-1 and TRBJ2-2; TRBD1 aligns across 7 bases. This CDR3 comprises 16 residues. Germline trimming cut 4 bases from V and 4 bases from J; bases unmatched to any gene: 12. CDR1 SQVTM and CDR2 ANQGSEA come from the germline V gene. The CDR3 nucleotides read TGCAGCGTTGGAACCCGAGGGGGCAGTGGCACCGGGGAGCTGTTTTTT. This translates into CSVGTRGGSGTGELFF.

The V gene is TRBV7-9, the J gene TRBJ2-7, with TRBD2 identical over 10 bases. The CDR3 length is 15 residues. V trimming: 5 bases; J trimming: 6 bases; junction bases outside the gene matches: 10. The germline gives CDR1 SEHNR, CDR2 FQNEAQ (reference sequence). The CDR3 sequence is CASSTKREGSPEQYF. The CDR3 DNA is TGTGCCAGCAGCACAAAGCGGGAGGGCTCTCCCGAGCAGTACTTC.

The gene calls are TRBV5-1 and TRBJ1-2; D is perhaps TRBD1 (5 bases). This CDR3 is built from 16 residues. The V end was cut by 6 bases, the J end by 2 bases, with 20 bases between. Germline V gene sequence: CDR1 SGHRS, CDR2 YFSETQ. CDR3 in amino acids: CASTSGGRVENYGYTF. In DNA, the CDR3 is TGCGCCAGCACCTCGGGGGGGAGAGTGGAGAACTATGGCTACACCTTC.

This clone was seen a single time. J is TRBJ2-6 and V is TRBV10-3; 13 nucleotides align to TRBD2. Unmatched junction bases numbered 11, after V lost 0 bases and J lost 0 bases. The CDR3 runs to 22 residues. Germline CDR1 reads ENHRY; CDR2 reads SYGVKD. The CDR3 reads CAISESGHGTSGNPSGANVLTF. CDR3 DNA: TGTGCCATCAGTGAGTCGGGACACGGGACTAGCGGGAATCCCTCTGGGGCCAACGTCCTGACTTTC.

The rearrangement links TRBV19 to TRBJ2-7; D unresolved. Germline V gene lookup returns CDR1 LNHDA and CDR2 SQIVND (reference sequence). V was clipped by 9 bases and J by 2 bases, with 17 bases between them. The CDR3 has 14 amino acids. The CDR3 region has the DNA TGTGCCAGCCGTAGTCACTGGCTAACCTACGAGCAGTACTTC. Translation: CASRSHWLTYEQYF.

The chain has TRBV30 and TRBJ2-1; perhaps D is TRBD1 or TRBD2 (5 bases each). From germline, CDR1 is GTSNPN and CDR2 SVGIG (reference sequence). Between the trimmed V and J ends, which lost 5 bases and 5 bases, there was a span of 10 bases. CDR3 length equals 12 residues. The CDR3 DNA follows: TGTGCCTGGGTGTGGGGGAACAATGAGCAGTTCTTC. Residues: CAWVWGNNEQFF.

For the CDR3, the DNA is TGCGCCAGCAGCTTGGCTGGGACCCAAGAGACCCAGTACTTC. Translating gives CASSLAGTQETQYF. V and J are TRBV5-1 and TRBJ2-5; D assignment may be TRBD1 or TRBD2 (5 bases each). V was cut by 0 bases and J by 1 base, with 7 bases left in between. The CDR3 extends over 14 amino acids. The germline CDR1 and CDR2 sequences are SGHRS and YFSETQ.

J is TRBJ2-2 and V is TRBV5-1; D is perhaps TRBD1 (5 bases). Trimming stripped 6 bases from V and 1 base from J, with 10 bases between. The CDR3 runs 14 residues. Germline lookup yields CDR1 SGHRS and CDR2 YFSETQ. CDR3 DNA sequence: TGCGCCAGCATCAGGGCAGAGAACACCGGGGAGCTGTTTTTT. It is translated as CASIRAENTGELFF.

The chain carries TRBV3-1 (or the pseudogene TRBV3-2) and TRBJ1-4, with TRBD1 matching over 7 bases. This CDR3 comprises 17 residues. Germline CDR1 LGHDT, CDR2 YNNKEL (reference sequence). With 6 bases clipped from V and 0 bases from J, the junction kept 10 bases outside the gene matches. Here the CDR3 reads CASSQDRLGATNEKLFF. CDR3 nucleotides: TGTGCCAGCAGTCAGGACAGGTTGGGTGCAACTAATGAAAAACTGTTTTTT.

The chain joins TRBV28 to TRBJ1-5, with 8 positions matching TRBD1. The CDR3 covers 14 residues. Germline trimming cut 8 bases from V and 5 bases from J; bases unmatched to any gene: 8. Germline values: CDR1 MDHEN, CDR2 SYDVKM. CDR3 region: CASDRGQGDQPQHF. In nucleotides, the CDR3 is TGTGCCAGCGACAGGGGTCAAGGCGATCAGCCCCAGCATTTT.

The chain uses TRBV14 and TRBJ2-7, with D possibly being TRBD1 (5 bases). The germline V gene encodes CDR1 SGHDN and CDR2 FVKESK. The CDR3 has 17 residues. The V end was cut by 0 bases, the J end by 3 bases, with 18 bases between. The CDR3, as DNA: TGTGCCAGCAGCCAAGATTTGGGCAGGGTGGGCATCTACGAGCAGTACTTC. The encoded protein is CASSQDLGRVGIYEQYF.

The V call is TRBV7-9, the J call TRBJ1-1; TRBD1 might be the D (6 bases). The CDR3 is 16 residues long. Looked up from germline, CDR1 is SEHNR and CDR2 is FQNEAQ (reference sequence). The V gene lost 1 base and the J gene lost 10 bases, with 22 bases spanning the gap. This chain's CDR3 is CASSLDPGVEERRAFF. DNA of the CDR3: TGTGCCAGCAGCTTAGACCCAGGGGTCGAGGAGAGGCGAGCTTTCTTT.